The sequence of this T cell receptor (beta chain) was determined in a study of OX40 agonist ivuxolimab in advanced cancers. Turning to the study itself: Patients were treated with intravenous ivuxolimab, dosed at 0.01 to 10 mg/kg and infused every 2 weeks. Enrolled patients in dose escalation had cancers that were hepatocellular carcinoma, melanoma, renal cell or head and neck cancer. Findings and caveats of the study: Doses of 0.1 to 3.0 mg/kg were accompanied by clonal expansion of CD4+ and CD8+ blood T cells by week 6.

This CDR3 has 13 amino acids. CDR1 and CDR2 from the germline V gene are LNHDA and SQIVND (reference sequence). V lost 11 bases and J 1 base, leaving 13 bases between the germline ends. For this clone: Its matching antigen is unknown.

The table came from immunoSEQ multiplex PCR; TCRdb's copy has only in-frame clones and leaves some out. The table records some 70,000 clones, 88% of them present only once. On cycle 4 day 1 and cycle 7 day 1, as well as at baseline, blood was sampled. The chain links TRBV19 to TRBJ2-3, with D uncertain. This TCR derives from an adult with an advanced solid tumor such as melanoma, head and neck, liver or kidney cancer. The sequenced sample was CD4+ or CD8+ T cells sorted from blood, obtained in a trial of the OX40 agonist ivuxolimab. CDR3 nucleotide sequence: TGTGCCGCTGGCGTACCGCGCACAGATACGCAGTATTTT. This encodes CAAGVPRTDTQYF.